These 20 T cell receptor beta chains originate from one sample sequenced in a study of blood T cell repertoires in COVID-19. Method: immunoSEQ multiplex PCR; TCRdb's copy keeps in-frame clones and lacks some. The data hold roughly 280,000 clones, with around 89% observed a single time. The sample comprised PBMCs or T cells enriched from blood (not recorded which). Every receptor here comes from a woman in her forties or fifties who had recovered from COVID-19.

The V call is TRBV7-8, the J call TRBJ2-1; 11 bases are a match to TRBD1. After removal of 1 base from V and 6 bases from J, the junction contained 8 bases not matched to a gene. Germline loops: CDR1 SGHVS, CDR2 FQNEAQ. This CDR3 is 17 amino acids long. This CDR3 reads CASSLGVRTGGFNEQFF. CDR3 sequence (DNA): TGTGCCAGCAGCTTAGGAGTTCGGACAGGGGGCTTCAATGAGCAGTTCTTC.

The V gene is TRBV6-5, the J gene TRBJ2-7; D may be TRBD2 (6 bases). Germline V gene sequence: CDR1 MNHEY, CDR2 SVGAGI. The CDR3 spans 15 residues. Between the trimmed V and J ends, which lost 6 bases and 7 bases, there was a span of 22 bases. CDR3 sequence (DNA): TGTGCCAGCAGAACTGGGACTTCCCATAGAGGTGAGCAGTACTTC. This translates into CASRTGTSHRGEQYF.

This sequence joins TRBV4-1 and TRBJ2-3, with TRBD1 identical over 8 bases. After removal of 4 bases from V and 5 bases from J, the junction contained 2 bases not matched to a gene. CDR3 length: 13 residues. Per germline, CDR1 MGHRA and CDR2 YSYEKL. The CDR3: CASSLGQGDTQYF. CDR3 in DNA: TGCGCCAGCAGCCTCGGACAGGGAGATACGCAGTATTTT.

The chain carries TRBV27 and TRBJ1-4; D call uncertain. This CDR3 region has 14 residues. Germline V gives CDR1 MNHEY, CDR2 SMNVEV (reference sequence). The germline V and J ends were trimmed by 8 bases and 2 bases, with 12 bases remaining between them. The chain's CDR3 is CASSRPGTNEKLFF. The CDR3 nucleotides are TGTGCCAGCTCTCGGCCGGGGACTAATGAAAAACTGTTTTTT.

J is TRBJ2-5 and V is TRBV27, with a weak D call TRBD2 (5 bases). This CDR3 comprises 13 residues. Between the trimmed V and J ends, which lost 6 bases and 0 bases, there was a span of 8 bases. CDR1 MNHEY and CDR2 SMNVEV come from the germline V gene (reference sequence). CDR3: CASSGLNQETQYF. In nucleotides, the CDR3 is TGTGCCAGCAGCGGACTGAACCAAGAGACCCAGTACTTC.

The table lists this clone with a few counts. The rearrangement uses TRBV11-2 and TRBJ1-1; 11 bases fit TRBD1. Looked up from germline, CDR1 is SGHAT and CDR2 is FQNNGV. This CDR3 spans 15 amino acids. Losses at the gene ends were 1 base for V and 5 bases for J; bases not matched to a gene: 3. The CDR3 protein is CASSLAGTGGTEAFF. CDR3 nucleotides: TGTGCCAGCAGCTTAGCCGGGACAGGGGGTACTGAAGCTTTCTTT.

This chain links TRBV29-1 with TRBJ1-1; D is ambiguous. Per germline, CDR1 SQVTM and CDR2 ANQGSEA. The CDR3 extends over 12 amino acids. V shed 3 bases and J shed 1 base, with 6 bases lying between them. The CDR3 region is CSVDVGNTEAFF. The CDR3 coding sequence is TGCAGCGTTGATGTCGGGAACACTGAAGCTTTCTTT.

DNA of the CDR3: TGTGCCAGCACCCCACAGACTAGCGTTGAGCAGTTCTTC. Amino acids: CASTPQTSVEQFF. The chain combines TRBV11-2 with TRBJ2-1, with 8 bases matching TRBD2. V dropped 7 bases and J dropped 9; count of bases not matched to a gene: 8. This CDR3 spans 13 amino acids. The V gene's germline CDR1 is SGHAT and CDR2 FQNNGV.

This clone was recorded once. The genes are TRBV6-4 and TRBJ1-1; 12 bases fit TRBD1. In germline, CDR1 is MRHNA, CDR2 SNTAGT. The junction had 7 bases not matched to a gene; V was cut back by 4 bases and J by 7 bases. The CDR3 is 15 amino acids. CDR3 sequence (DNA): TGTGCCAGCAGTGCCGGGACAGGGGGCTTCGGTGAAGCTTTCTTT. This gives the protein CASSAGTGGFGEAFF.

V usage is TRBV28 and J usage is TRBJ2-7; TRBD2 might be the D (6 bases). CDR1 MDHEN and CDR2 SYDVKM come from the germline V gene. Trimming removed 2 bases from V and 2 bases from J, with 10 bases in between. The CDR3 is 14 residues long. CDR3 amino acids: CASSLAGWTYEQYF. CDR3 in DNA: TGTGCCAGCAGTTTAGCGGGGTGGACCTACGAGCAGTACTTC.

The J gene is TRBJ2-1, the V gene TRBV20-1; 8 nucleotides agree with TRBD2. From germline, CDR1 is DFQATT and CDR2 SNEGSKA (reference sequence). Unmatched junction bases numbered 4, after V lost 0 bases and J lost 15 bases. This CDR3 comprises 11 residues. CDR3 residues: CSARDRREVFF. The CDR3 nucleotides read TGCAGTGCTAGAGATCGGCGGGAGGTGTTCTTC.

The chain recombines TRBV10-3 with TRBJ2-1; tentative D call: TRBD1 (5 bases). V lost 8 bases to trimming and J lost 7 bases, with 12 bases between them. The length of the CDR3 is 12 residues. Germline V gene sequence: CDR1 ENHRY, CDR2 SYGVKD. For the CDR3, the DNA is TGTGCCATCCGGCCCCAGGGAAATGAGCAGTTCTTC. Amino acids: CAIRPQGNEQFF.

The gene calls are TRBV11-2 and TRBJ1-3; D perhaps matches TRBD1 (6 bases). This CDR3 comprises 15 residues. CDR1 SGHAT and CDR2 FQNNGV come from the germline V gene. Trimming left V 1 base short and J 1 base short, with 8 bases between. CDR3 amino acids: CASSLVRGSGNTIYF. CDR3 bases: TGTGCCAGCAGCTTAGTAAGGGGGTCTGGAAACACCATATATTTT.

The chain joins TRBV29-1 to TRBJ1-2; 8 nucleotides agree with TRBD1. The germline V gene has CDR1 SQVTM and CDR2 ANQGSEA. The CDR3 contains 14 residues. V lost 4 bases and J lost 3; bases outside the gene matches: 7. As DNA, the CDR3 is TGCAGCGTTGTCCTCAGGGGGCAGGACTATGGCTACACCTTC. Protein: CSVVLRGQDYGYTF. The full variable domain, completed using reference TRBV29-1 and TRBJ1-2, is SAVISQKPSRDICQRGTSLTIQCQVDSQVTMMFWYRQQPGQSLTLIATANQGSEATYESGFVIDKFPISRPNLTFSTLTVSNMSPEDSSIYLCSVVLRGQDYGYTFGSGTRLTVV.

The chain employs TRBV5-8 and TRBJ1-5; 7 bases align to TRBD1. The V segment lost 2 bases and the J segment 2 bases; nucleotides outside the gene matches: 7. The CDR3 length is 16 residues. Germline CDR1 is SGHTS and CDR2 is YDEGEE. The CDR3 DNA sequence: TGTGCCAGCAGCTTTGAACAGGGGTTCGGCAATCAGCCCCAGCATTTT. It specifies CASSFEQGFGNQPQHF.

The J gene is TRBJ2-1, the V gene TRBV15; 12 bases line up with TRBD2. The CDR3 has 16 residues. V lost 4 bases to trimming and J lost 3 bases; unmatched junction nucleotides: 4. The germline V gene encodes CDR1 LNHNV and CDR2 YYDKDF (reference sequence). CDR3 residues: CATSTRTSGNYNEQFF. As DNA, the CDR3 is TGTGCCACCAGCACCCGGACTAGCGGGAACTACAATGAGCAGTTCTTC.

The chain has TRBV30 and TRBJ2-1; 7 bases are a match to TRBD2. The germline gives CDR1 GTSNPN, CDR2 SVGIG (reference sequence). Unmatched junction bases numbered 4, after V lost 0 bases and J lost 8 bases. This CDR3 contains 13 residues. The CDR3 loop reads CAWSVLAGDEQFF. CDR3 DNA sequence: TGTGCCTGGAGTGTACTCGCGGGAGATGAGCAGTTCTTC.

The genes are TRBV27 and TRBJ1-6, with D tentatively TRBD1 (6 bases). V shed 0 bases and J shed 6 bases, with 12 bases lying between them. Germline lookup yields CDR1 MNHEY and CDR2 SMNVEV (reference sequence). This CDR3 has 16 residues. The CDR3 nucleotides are TGTGCCAGCAGTTTATCGCCGGACAGCCCTAATTCACCCCTCCACTTT. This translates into CASSLSPDSPNSPLHF.

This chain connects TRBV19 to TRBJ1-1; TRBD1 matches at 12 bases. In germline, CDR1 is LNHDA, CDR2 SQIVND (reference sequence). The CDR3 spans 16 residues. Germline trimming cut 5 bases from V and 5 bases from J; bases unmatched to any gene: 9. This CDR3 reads CASSHRDRGRGTEAFF. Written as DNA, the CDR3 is TGTGCCAGTAGTCACCGGGACAGGGGGCGAGGGACTGAAGCTTTCTTT.

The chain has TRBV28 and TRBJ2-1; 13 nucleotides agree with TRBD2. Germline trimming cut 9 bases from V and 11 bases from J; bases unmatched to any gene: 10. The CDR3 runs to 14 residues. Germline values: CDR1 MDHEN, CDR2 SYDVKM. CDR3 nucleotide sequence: TGTGCCAGTTACCCCGGGACTAGCGGGAATAAGCAGTTCTTC. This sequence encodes CASYPGTSGNKQFF.